Here is one T cell receptor beta chain with its context. What it binds is unknown. TCRdb itself ran the multiplex PCR reads through MiXCR, one entry per CDR3 protein. Of a few hundred thousand distinct CDR3 sequences listed, 34% are singletons. This entry belongs to a study of breast tumors, draining lymph nodes, adjacent tissues. Study conclusions and caveats: Data only fit, rather than demonstrated, lymph node origin of most tumor T cells. Luminal-like breast cancer showed significantly greater tumor-nontumor repertoire similarity than basal-like breast cancer did. Data fit most tumor T cells coming from lymph node, expanding in tumor.

Samples came from axillary lymph nodes draining the breast cancer. CDR1 is DFQATT and CDR2 is SNEGSKA in the germline V gene (reference sequence). This CDR3 has 14 amino acids. Trimming removed 6 bases from V and 5 bases from J; junction bases left unmatched: 9. V is TRBV20-1 and J is TRBJ2-1; TRBD1 agrees at 8 bases. What was sequenced was axillary lymph node tissue. The receptor comes from a female donor with breast cancer. Some clones in this sample may be carry-over from other donors' samples. CDR3 loop: CSALPGTGNNEQFF. CDR3 bases: TGCAGTGCATTACCCGGGACAGGAAACAATGAGCAGTTCTTC.